The present T cell receptor (beta chain) was sequenced within a study of blood T cell repertoires in COVID-19. Study as a whole: Specimens from acute and convalescent COVID-19 originated in the United States, Italy and Spain. The analysed material was cDNA or gDNA that came from T cells, B-cell-depleted T cells, or PBMCs.

This CDR3 contains 17 residues. In the original analysis: The assay estimated nucleated cells by amplifying reference gene primers. Clones were sequenced by immunoSEQ multiplex PCR, and TCRdb holds only the in-frame ones, with some missing. V, J and clone size derive from that table, while D and trimming were established from the DNA sequence. The data hold more than 150,000 clones, with 85% to 90% observed a single time. The rearrangement joins TRBV21-1 to TRBJ1-4; the D call TRBD1 from the table was never checked on the DNA. TRBV21-1 corresponds to a pseudogene. This TCR came from a man between 65 and 85 years old with active or convalescent COVID-19. The sample taken for sequencing was peripheral blood. The CDR3: CASSNAAPGQTNEKLFF. Here the CDR3 DNA reads TGTGCCAGCAGCAACGCCGCCCCGGGACAGACTAATGAAAAACTGTTTTTT.